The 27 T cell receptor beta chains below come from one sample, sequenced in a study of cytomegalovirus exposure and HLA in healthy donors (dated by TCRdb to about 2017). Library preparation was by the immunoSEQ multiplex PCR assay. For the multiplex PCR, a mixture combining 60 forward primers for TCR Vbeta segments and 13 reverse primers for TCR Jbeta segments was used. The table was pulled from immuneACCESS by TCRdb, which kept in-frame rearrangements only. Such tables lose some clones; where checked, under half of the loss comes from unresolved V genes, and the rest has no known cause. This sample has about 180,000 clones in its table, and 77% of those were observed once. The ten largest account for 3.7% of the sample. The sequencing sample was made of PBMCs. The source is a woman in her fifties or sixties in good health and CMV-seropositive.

The DNA of the CDR3 is TGTGCCAGCAGCGAGGGACAGGGGGCACCCTACGAGCAGTACTTC. It specifies CASSEGQGAPYEQYF. J is TRBJ2-7 and V is TRBV9; 12 bases match TRBD1. This CDR3 has 15 residues. In germline, CDR1 is SGDLS, CDR2 YYNGEE. The V gene end was trimmed by 3 bases and the J gene end by 2 bases; junction bases not matched to a gene: 3.

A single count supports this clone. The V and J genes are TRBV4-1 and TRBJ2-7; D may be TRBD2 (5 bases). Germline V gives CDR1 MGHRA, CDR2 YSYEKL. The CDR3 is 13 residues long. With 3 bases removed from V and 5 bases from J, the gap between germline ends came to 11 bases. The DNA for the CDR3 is TGCGCCAGCAGCCAGGTCGCGGGTCACGAGCAGTACTTC. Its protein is CASSQVAGHEQYF.

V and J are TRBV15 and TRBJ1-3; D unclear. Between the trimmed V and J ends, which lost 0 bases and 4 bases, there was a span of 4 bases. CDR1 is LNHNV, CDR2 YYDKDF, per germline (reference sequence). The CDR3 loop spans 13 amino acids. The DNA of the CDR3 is TGTGCCACCAGCAGAGAGGCCGGAAACACCATATATTTT. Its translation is CATSREAGNTIYF.

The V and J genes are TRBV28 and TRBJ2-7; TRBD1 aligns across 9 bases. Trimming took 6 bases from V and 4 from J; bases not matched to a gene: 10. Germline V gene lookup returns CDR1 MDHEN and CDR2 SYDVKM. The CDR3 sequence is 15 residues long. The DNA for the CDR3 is TGTGCCAGCAGCCGGACAGGGGATGGGTTGTACGAGCAGTACTTC. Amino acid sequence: CASSRTGDGLYEQYF. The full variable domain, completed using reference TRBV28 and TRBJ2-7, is DVKVTQSSRYLVKRTGEKVFLECVQDMDHENMFWYRQDPGLGLRLIYFSYDVKMKEKGDIPEGYSVSREKKERFSLILESASTNQTSMYLCASSRTGDGLYEQYFGPGTRLTVT.

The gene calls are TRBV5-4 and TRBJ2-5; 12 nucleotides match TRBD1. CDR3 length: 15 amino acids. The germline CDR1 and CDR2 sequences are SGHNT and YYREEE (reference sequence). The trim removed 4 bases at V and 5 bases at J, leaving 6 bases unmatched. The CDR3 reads CASSLGQGAMETQYF. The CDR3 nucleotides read TGTGCCAGCAGCCTGGGACAGGGGGCGATGGAGACCCAGTACTTC. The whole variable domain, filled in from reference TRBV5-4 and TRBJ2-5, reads ETGVTQSPTHLIKTRGQQVTLRCSSQSGHNTVSWYQQALGQGPQFIFQYYREEENGRGNFPPRFSGLQFPNYSSELNVNALELDDSALYLCASSLGQGAMETQYFGPGTRLLVL.

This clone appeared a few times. The DNA for the CDR3 is TGCGCCAGCAGCTTCGGGCGGGGGTCCGAGGTAGCTGGAAACACCATATATTTT. This translates into CASSFGRGSEVAGNTIYF. V and J are TRBV5-1 and TRBJ1-3; D possibly corresponds to TRBD1 (5 bases). This CDR3 has 18 residues. CDR1 is SGHRS, CDR2 YFSETQ, per germline. The V end was cut by 2 bases, the J end by 2 bases, with 20 bases between.

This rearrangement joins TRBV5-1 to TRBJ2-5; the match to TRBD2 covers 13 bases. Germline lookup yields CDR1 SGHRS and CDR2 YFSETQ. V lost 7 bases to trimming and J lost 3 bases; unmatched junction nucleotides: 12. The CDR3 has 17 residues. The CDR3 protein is CASYPGRTSGSKETQYF. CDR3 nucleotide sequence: TGCGCCAGCTACCCTGGGAGGACTAGCGGGAGTAAAGAGACCCAGTACTTC. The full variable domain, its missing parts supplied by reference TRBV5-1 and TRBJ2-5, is KAGVTQTPRYLIKTRGQQVTLSCSPISGHRSVSWYQQTPGQGLQFLFEYFSETQRNKGNFPGRFSGRQFSNSRSEMNVSTLELGDSALYLCASYPGRTSGSKETQYFGPGTRLLVL.

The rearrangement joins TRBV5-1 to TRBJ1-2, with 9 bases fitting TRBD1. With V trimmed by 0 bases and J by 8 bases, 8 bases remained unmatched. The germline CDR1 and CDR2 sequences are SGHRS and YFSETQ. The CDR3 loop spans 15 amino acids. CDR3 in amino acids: CASSLVGQGARGYTF. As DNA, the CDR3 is TGCGCCAGCAGCTTGGTGGGACAGGGTGCGAGAGGCTACACCTTC.

The CDR3 protein is CASSSTGTNEKLFF. The CDR3 DNA reads as TGTGCCAGCAGCTCGACAGGTACTAATGAAAAACTGTTTTTT. The V gene is TRBV5-5, the J gene TRBJ1-4; tentatively, D is TRBD1 (6 bases). V lost 3 bases and J 2 bases, leaving 8 bases between the germline ends. This CDR3 comprises 14 residues. The V gene's germline CDR1 is SGHKS and CDR2 YYEKEE (reference sequence).

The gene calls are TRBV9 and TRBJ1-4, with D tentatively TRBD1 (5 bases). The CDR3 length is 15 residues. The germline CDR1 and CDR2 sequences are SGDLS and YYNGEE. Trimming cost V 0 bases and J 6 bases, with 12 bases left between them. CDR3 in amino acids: CASSVAEGRDEKLFF. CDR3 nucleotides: TGTGCCAGCAGCGTAGCGGAGGGGAGAGATGAAAAACTGTTTTTT.

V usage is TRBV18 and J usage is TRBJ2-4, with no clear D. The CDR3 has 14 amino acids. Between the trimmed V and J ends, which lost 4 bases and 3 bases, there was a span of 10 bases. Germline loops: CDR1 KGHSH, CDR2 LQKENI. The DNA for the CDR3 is TGTGCCAGCTCACAAGGCTCGGGCAAAAACATTCAGTACTTC. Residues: CASSQGSGKNIQYF.

The CDR3 region is CASSLRWGLMNTEAFF. The CDR3 DNA is TGTGCCAGCAGCTTACGGTGGGGACTTATGAACACTGAAGCTTTCTTT. The chain recombines TRBV11-2 with TRBJ1-1; maybe TRBD1 (5 bases). With 2 bases removed from V and 0 bases from J, the gap between germline ends came to 13 bases. Per the germline V gene, CDR1 is SGHAT and CDR2 is FQNNGV. CDR3 size: 16 residues.

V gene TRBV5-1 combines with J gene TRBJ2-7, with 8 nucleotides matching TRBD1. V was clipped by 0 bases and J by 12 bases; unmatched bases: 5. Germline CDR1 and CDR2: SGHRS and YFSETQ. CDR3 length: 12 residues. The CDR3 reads CASSLGGQDWYF. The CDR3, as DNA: TGCGCCAGCAGCTTGGGGGGACAGGACTGGTACTTC.

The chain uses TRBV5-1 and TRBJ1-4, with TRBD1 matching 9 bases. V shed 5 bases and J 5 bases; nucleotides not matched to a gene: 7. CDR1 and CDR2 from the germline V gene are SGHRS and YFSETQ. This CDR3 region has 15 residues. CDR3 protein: CASSSTGTGNEKLFF. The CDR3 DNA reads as TGCGCCAGCAGTTCTACCGGGACAGGGAATGAAAAACTGTTTTTT.

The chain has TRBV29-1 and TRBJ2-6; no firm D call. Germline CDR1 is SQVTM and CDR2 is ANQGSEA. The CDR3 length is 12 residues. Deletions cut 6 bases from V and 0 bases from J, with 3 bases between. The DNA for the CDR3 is TGCAGCGTCAACTCTGGGGCCAACGTCCTGACTTTC. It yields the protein CSVNSGANVLTF.

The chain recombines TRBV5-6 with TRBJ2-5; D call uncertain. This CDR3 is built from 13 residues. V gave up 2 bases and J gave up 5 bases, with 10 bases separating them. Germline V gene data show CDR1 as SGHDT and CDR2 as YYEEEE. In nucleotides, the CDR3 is TGTGCCAGCAGCTTTACACGGCGGGAGACCCAGTACTTC. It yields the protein CASSFTRRETQYF.

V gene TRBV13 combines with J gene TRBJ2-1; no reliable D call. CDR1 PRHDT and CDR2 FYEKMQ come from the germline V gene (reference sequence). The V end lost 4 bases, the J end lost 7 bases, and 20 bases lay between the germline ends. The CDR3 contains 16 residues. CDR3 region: CASSSSVGGPWNEQFF. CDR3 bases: TGTGCCAGCAGCTCCTCTGTTGGCGGCCCTTGGAATGAGCAGTTCTTC.

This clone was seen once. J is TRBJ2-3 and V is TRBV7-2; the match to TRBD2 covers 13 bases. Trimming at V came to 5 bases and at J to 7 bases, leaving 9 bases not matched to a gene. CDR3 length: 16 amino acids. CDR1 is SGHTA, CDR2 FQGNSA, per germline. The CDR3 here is CASSLRLAGGLNTQYF. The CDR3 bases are TGTGCCAGCAGCCTTCGACTAGCGGGAGGATTGAATACGCAGTATTTT.

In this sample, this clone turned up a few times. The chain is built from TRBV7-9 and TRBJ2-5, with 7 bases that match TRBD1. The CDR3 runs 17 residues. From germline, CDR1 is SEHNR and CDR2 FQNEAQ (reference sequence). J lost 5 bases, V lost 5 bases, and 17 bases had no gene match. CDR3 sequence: CASSLGAPGGAMETQYF. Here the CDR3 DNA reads TGTGCCAGCAGCCTGGGGGCACCAGGGGGAGCGATGGAGACCCAGTACTTC.

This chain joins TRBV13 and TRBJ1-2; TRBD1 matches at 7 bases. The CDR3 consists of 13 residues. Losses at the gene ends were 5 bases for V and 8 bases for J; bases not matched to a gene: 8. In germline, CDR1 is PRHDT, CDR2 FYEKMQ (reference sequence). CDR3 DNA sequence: TGTGCCAGCAGCGTACAGGGGCGCGGAGGCTACACCTTC. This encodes CASSVQGRGGYTF.

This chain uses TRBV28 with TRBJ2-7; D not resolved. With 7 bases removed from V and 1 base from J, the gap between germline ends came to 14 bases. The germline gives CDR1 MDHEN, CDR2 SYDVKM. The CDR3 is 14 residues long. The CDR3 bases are TGTGCCAGCATCACCAGCAGCGAATCCTACGAGCAGTACTTC. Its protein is CASITSSESYEQYF.

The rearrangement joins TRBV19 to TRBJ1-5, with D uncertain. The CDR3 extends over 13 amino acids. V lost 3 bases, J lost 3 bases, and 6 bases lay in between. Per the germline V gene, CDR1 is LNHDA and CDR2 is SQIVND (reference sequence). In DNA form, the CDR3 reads TGTGCCAGTAGTATGCAGGACAATCAGCCCCAGCATTTT. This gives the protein CASSMQDNQPQHF.

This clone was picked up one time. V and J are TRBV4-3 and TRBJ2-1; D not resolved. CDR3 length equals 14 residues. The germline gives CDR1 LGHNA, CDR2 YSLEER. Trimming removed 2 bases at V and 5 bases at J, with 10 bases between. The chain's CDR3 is CASSQLTVHNEQFF. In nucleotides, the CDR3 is TGCGCCAGCAGCCAATTAACGGTCCACAATGAGCAGTTCTTC.

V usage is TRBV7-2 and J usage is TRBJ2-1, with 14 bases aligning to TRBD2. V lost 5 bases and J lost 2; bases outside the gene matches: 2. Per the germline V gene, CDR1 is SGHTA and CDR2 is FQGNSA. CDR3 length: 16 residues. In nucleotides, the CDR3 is TGTGCCAGCAGCCCGACTAGCGGGAGGGCCTACAATGAGCAGTTCTTC. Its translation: CASSPTSGRAYNEQFF.

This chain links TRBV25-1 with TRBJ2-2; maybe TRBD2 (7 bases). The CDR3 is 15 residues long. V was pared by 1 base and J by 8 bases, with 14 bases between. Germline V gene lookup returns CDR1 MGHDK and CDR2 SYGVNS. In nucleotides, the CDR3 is TGTGCCAGCAGTGAATCATCGGGGGGCGTGGGGGAGCTGTTTTTT. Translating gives CASSESSGGVGELFF.

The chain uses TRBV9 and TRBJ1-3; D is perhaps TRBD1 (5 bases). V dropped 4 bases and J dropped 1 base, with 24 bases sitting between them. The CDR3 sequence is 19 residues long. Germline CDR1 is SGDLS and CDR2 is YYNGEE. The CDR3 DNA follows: TGTGCCAGCAGCCGAAAGATCCCGACCAGGGCCCCGTCTGGAAACACCATATATTTT. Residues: CASSRKIPTRAPSGNTIYF.

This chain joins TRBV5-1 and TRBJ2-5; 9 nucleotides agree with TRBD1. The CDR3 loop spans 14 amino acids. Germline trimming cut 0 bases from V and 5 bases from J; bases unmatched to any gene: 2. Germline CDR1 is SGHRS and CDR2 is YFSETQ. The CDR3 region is CASSLGGTGETQYF. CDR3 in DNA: TGCGCCAGCAGCTTGGGAGGGACAGGGGAGACCCAGTACTTC. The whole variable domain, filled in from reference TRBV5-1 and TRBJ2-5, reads KAGVTQTPRYLIKTRGQQVTLSCSPISGHRSVSWYQQTPGQGLQFLFEYFSETQRNKGNFPGRFSGRQFSNSRSEMNVSTLELGDSALYLCASSLGGTGETQYFGPGTRLLVL.